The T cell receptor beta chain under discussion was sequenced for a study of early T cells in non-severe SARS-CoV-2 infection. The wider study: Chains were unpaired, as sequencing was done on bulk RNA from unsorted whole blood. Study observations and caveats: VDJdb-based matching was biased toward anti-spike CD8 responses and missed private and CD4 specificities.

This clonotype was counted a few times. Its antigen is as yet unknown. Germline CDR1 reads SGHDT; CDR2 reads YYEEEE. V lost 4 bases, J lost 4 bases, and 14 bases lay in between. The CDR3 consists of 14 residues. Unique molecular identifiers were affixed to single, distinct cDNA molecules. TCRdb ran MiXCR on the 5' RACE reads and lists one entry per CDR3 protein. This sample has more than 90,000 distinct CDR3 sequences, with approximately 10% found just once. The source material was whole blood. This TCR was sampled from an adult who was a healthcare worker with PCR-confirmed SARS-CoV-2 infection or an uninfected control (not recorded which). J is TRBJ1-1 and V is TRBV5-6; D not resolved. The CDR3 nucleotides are TGTGCCAGCAGCACCAGTAGACGCCGCACTGAAGCTTTCTTT. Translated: CASSTSRRRTEAFF.